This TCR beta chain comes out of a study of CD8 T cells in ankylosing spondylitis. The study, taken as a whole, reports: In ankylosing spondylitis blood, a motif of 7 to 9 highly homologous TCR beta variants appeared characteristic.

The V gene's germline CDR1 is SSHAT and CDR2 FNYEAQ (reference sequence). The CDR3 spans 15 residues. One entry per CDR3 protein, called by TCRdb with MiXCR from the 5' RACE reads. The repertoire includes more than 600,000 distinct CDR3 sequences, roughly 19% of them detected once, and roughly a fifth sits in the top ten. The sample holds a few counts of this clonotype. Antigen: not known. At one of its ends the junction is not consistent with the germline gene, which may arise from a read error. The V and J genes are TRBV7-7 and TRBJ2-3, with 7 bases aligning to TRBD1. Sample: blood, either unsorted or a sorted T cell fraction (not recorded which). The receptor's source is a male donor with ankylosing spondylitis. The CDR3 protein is CASSREGAGTDTQYF. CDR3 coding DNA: TGTGCTAGCAGCCGAGAGGGGGCAGGCACAGATACGCAGTATTTT.